The 28 T cell receptor beta chains reported below all come from one sample, sequenced in a study of CD8 T cells in ankylosing spondylitis. TCRdb re-called the 5' RACE reads through MiXCR, storing one row per CDR3 protein. This sample yields more than 150,000 distinct CDR3 sequences, of which around 13% are seen a single time; approximately 10% belongs to the top ten. The sample consisted of blood, either unsorted or a sorted T cell fraction (not recorded which). These receptors originate from a female donor with ankylosing spondylitis or in good health (not recorded which).

This clonotype was observed many times. J is TRBJ1-4 and V is TRBV12-3 or TRBV12-4; D gene ambiguous. The CDR3 loop spans 12 amino acids. The V end was cut by 6 bases, the J end by 2 bases, with 4 bases between. CDR3 nucleotides: TGTGCCAGCAGACTTACTAATGAAAAACTGTTTTTT. Amino acids: CASRLTNEKLFF.

The table lists this clonotype with many counts. The chain couples TRBV12-3 or TRBV12-4 to TRBJ1-1, with unresolved D. This CDR3 spans 12 amino acids. Trimming cost V 0 bases and J 4 bases, with 3 bases left between them. The CDR3 here is CASSLARTEAFF. The CDR3 bases are TGTGCCAGCAGTTTAGCTCGCACTGAAGCTTTCTTT.

This clonotype was observed at least ten times. The chain couples TRBV5-1 to TRBJ2-7; D is unclear. The CDR3 runs 12 residues. From germline, CDR1 is SGHRS and CDR2 YFSETQ. V was clipped by 0 bases and J by 6 bases, with 7 bases between them. CDR3 residues: CASSLVASEQYF. CDR3 coding DNA: TGCGCCAGCAGCTTGGTGGCAAGCGAGCAGTACTTC.

The chain couples TRBV5-1 to TRBJ2-1; D possibly corresponds to TRBD2 (5 bases). The CDR3 has 16 amino acids. V was trimmed by 4 bases and J by 0 bases, leaving 14 bases between them. Germline V gene data show CDR1 as SGHRS and CDR2 as YFSETQ. The chain's CDR3 is CASSPDSAGSYNEQFF. The CDR3, as DNA: TGCGCCAGCAGCCCGGACTCCGCGGGCTCCTACAATGAGCAGTTCTTC. Full variable domain (remainder filled in from reference TRBV5-1 and TRBJ2-1): KAGVTQTPRYLIKTRGQQVTLSCSPISGHRSVSWYQQTPGQGLQFLFEYFSETQRNKGNFPGRFSGRQFSNSRSEMNVSTLELGDSALYLCASSPDSAGSYNEQFFGPGTRLTVL.

The rearrangement joins TRBV5-1 to TRBJ2-1; perhaps TRBD2 as D (6 bases). Germline V gene sequence: CDR1 SGHRS, CDR2 YFSETQ. This CDR3 spans 15 amino acids. V lost 3 bases, J lost 0 bases, and 10 bases lay in between. The CDR3 nucleotides read TGCGCCAGCAGCTGGGGGGTAAACTCCTACAATGAGCAGTTCTTC. Protein: CASSWGVNSYNEQFF.

This clonotype was detected only a few times. The chain combines TRBV9 with TRBJ2-2; tentatively, D is TRBD1 or TRBD2 (5 bases each). CDR1 SGDLS and CDR2 YYNGEE come from the germline V gene. V dropped 4 bases and J dropped 7 bases, with 17 bases sitting between them. This CDR3 is 15 amino acids long. CDR3 region: CASSRDRRMGGELFF. CDR3 DNA: TGTGCCAGCAGCCGGGACCGAAGGATGGGCGGGGAGCTGTTTTTT.

This chain links TRBV6-5 with TRBJ1-5; tentatively, D is TRBD1 (5 bases). The germline V gene encodes CDR1 MNHEY and CDR2 SVGAGI. The CDR3 is 16 amino acids. The V end was cut by 4 bases, the J end by 2 bases, with 15 bases between. The CDR3 region is CASSSRSSGGNQPQHF. The CDR3 DNA sequence: TGTGCCAGCAGTTCCAGGTCCTCGGGGGGCAATCAGCCCCAGCATTTT.

This clonotype was recorded many times. The CDR3 loop reads CASSLAGGPVGEQFF. The CDR3 DNA follows: TGTGCCAGCAGTTTAGCGGGAGGGCCGGTCGGTGAGCAGTTCTTC. The V gene is TRBV12-3 or TRBV12-4, the J gene TRBJ2-1; TRBD2 matches 7 bases. J gave up 9 bases and V 0 bases, and 8 bases lay outside the gene matches. The length of the CDR3 is 15 residues.

The chain uses TRBV6-5 and TRBJ2-1; the D gene is possibly TRBD2 (6 bases). The V gene lost 5 bases and the J gene lost 10 bases, with 12 bases spanning the gap. CDR1 is MNHEY, CDR2 SVGAGI, per germline. The CDR3 extends over 12 amino acids. CDR3 coding DNA: TGTGCCAGCAGTAAGAGCGGGTGGGAGCAGTTCTTC. Encoded protein: CASSKSGWEQFF.

This clonotype was observed at least ten times. V and J are TRBV7-9 and TRBJ1-2; 10 bases align to TRBD1. Per the germline V gene, CDR1 is SEHNR and CDR2 is FQNEAQ (reference sequence). V was pared by 3 bases and J by 7 bases, with 2 bases of the junction left unmatched. The CDR3 is 13 residues long. This chain's CDR3 is CASSFGQGVGYTF. CDR3 coding DNA: TGTGCCAGCAGCTTCGGACAGGGGGTTGGCTACACCTTC.

This clonotype was recorded at least ten times. The chain carries TRBV6-2 or TRBV6-3 and TRBJ1-1; D is undetermined. From germline, CDR1 is MNHEY and CDR2 SVGEGT. With 7 bases removed from V and 1 base from J, the gap between germline ends came to 13 bases. The CDR3 totals 14 residues. CDR3 loop: CASTLTTSNTEAFF. CDR3 nucleotide sequence: TGTGCCAGCACCCTGACTACATCGAACACTGAAGCTTTCTTT.

This clonotype was seen at least ten times. The chain is built from TRBV20-1 and TRBJ2-2; a possible D gene is TRBD2 (6 bases). Germline V CDR1 and CDR2: DFQATT, SNEGSKA (reference sequence). The CDR3 has 14 residues. Trimming stripped 0 bases from V and 3 bases from J, with 8 bases between. The CDR3 sequence is CSARDREDTGELFF. In DNA form, the CDR3 reads TGCAGTGCTAGAGACAGGGAGGACACCGGGGAGCTGTTTTTT.

In this sample, this clonotype turned up many times. The rearrangement links TRBV4-3 to TRBJ2-2, with 13 nucleotides matching TRBD2. Germline loops: CDR1 LGHNA, CDR2 YSLEER. Germline trimming cut 5 bases from V and 10 bases from J; bases unmatched to any gene: 10. The CDR3 has 16 residues. The CDR3 region is CASSYGLAGVKEELFF. CDR3 DNA: TGCGCCAGCAGCTACGGACTAGCGGGAGTCAAGGAGGAGCTGTTTTTT.

This clonotype was seen many times. The rearrangement uses TRBV27 and TRBJ2-4, with 8 bases lining up with TRBD2. V lost 5 bases and J lost 2; bases outside the gene matches: 14. The CDR3 loop spans 18 amino acids. In germline, CDR1 is MNHEY, CDR2 SMNVEV (reference sequence). CDR3 in amino acids: CASSLPGTSLGPKNIQYF. The CDR3, as DNA: TGTGCCAGCAGTCTCCCCGGGACTAGTCTGGGGCCCAAAAACATTCAGTACTTC.

This clonotype has more than one count but fewer than ten. The chain links TRBV20-1 to TRBJ1-1, with D unclear. V lost 2 bases and J 5 bases, leaving 6 bases between the germline ends. Germline V CDR1 and CDR2: DFQATT, SNEGSKA (reference sequence). The CDR3 loop spans 11 amino acids. Written as DNA, the CDR3 is TGCAGTGCTAGAATCAGGACTGAAGCTTTCTTT. It is translated as CSARIRTEAFF.

This clonotype was seen a few times. The J gene is TRBJ2-1, the V gene TRBV7-2, with 7 nucleotides matching TRBD1. Germline CDR1 reads SGHTA; CDR2 reads FQGNSA. The CDR3 contains 15 residues. The V and J ends lost 1 base and 4 bases, in that order; junction bases with no gene match: 4. CDR3 region: CASSLGGQLYNEQFF. DNA for the CDR3: TGTGCCAGCAGCTTAGGGGGACAGCTATACAATGAGCAGTTCTTC.

At least ten counts were recorded for this clonotype. The chain is built from TRBV6-5 and TRBJ2-7; 9 positions match TRBD2. Germline V gives CDR1 MNHEY, CDR2 SVGAGI. V trimming: 0 bases; J trimming: 6 bases; junction bases outside the gene matches: 12. The length of the CDR3 is 17 residues. The CDR3 loop is CASSYSISAGGAGEQYF. The CDR3, as DNA: TGTGCCAGCAGTTACTCGATATCAGCGGGAGGAGCGGGCGAGCAGTACTTC.

The rearrangement joins TRBV15 to TRBJ1-5; D is perhaps TRBD1 (5 bases). V lost 1 base, J lost 11 bases, and 15 bases lay in between. Per germline, CDR1 LNHNV and CDR2 YYDKDF (reference sequence). The CDR3 has 14 amino acids. The CDR3 sequence: CATSRVAGSGAQHF. CDR3 nucleotides: TGTGCCACCAGCAGAGTTGCCGGGTCGGGGGCCCAGCATTTT.

This clonotype was detected only a few times. This chain links TRBV7-9 with TRBJ2-7, with 12 bases aligning to TRBD2. Germline V lookup: CDR1 SEHNR, CDR2 FQNEAQ (reference sequence). CDR3 length equals 16 residues. J lost 3 bases, V lost 5 bases, and 8 bases had no gene match. Written as DNA, the CDR3 is TGTGCCAGCAGCAACACCCGACTAGCGGGAGACTACGAGCAGTACTTC. The encoded protein is CASSNTRLAGDYEQYF.

This clonotype has ten or more counts. The chain recombines TRBV27 with TRBJ2-7; the D gene is possibly TRBD1 (5 bases). V shed 3 bases and J shed 5 bases, with 14 bases lying between them. CDR1 and CDR2 from the germline V gene are MNHEY and SMNVEV (reference sequence). The CDR3 runs 14 residues. As DNA, the CDR3 is TGTGCCAGCAGTTTTCTGCTAGGGGCCAACGAGCAGTACTTC. This encodes CASSFLLGANEQYF.

This clonotype appeared a few times. The genes are TRBV5-1 and TRBJ2-7, with TRBD2 as a possible D gene (5 bases). V dropped 2 bases and J dropped 0 bases, with 12 bases sitting between them. This CDR3 region has 15 residues. Per the germline V gene, CDR1 is SGHRS and CDR2 is YFSETQ. The CDR3, as DNA: TGCGCCAGCAGCTTCAGCCGGGATCCCTCCTACGAGCAGTACTTC. Its translation is CASSFSRDPSYEQYF.

This clonotype was counted at least ten times. This sequence joins TRBV30 and TRBJ1-3; D not certain. The V and J ends lost 1 base and 2 bases respectively, with 0 bases between them. This CDR3 region has 11 residues. Looked up from germline, CDR1 is GTSNPN and CDR2 is SVGIG (reference sequence). Here the CDR3 DNA reads TGTGCCTGGAGTGCTGGAAACACCATATATTTT. Amino acid sequence: CAWSAGNTIYF.

This clonotype was counted many times. V usage is TRBV20-1 and J usage is TRBJ2-3; TRBD1 agrees at 8 bases. CDR3 length: 16 residues. After removal of 3 bases from V and 2 bases from J, the junction contained 10 bases not matched to a gene. The V gene's germline CDR1 is DFQATT and CDR2 SNEGSKA (reference sequence). Here the CDR3 reads CSASLSGGRLTDTQYF. CDR3 sequence (DNA): TGCAGTGCTAGTCTATCAGGGGGCCGTCTCACAGATACGCAGTATTTT.

This clonotype occurred a few times. V is TRBV20-1 and J is TRBJ2-7, with TRBD1 identical over 9 bases. The CDR3 consists of 15 residues. V dropped 1 base and J dropped 4; count of bases not matched to a gene: 8. From germline, CDR1 is DFQATT and CDR2 SNEGSKA (reference sequence). The CDR3 DNA reads as TGCAGTGCTAGAGGAGGGGACAGGGAAGGGTACGAGCAGTACTTC. Protein: CSARGGDREGYEQYF.

CDR3 in DNA: TGTGCCAGCAGCACAAAGGCTAGCGAATACAATGAGCAGTTCTTC. This translates into CASSTKASEYNEQFF. The chain employs TRBV11-3 and TRBJ2-1; weak D call: TRBD2 (6 bases). CDR3 length equals 15 residues. Germline assignment: CDR1 SGHNT and CDR2 YENEEA. Trimming took 5 bases from V and 4 from J, leaving 15 bases between them.

A note on this clonotype: This may be a read error: a much more frequent sequence differs by one nucleotide. The gene calls are TRBV9 and TRBJ1-1; D ambiguous. V lost 1 base and J 4 bases, leaving 8 bases between the germline ends. The germline V gene encodes CDR1 SGDLS and CDR2 YYNGEE. The CDR3 is 13 residues long. CDR3 sequence (DNA): TGTGCCAGCAGCGTACGGGAGAGCACTGAAGCTTTCTTT. It specifies CASSVRESTEAFF.

This clonotype has ten or more counts. The rearrangement links TRBV9 to TRBJ1-4, with a weak D call TRBD1 (5 bases). Between the trimmed V and J ends, which lost 3 bases and 0 bases, there was a span of 9 bases. Germline CDR1 SGDLS, CDR2 YYNGEE. CDR3 length: 15 amino acids. This chain's CDR3 is CASSARQTTNEKLFF. The CDR3 DNA sequence: TGTGCCAGCAGCGCACGACAGACAACTAATGAAAAACTGTTTTTT.

In its sample, this clonotype was seen many times. The gene calls are TRBV27 and TRBJ1-1, with TRBD1 as a possible D gene (5 bases). Germline values: CDR1 MNHEY, CDR2 SMNVEV (reference sequence). The length of the CDR3 is 14 residues. With 10 bases removed from V and 1 base from J, the gap between germline ends came to 16 bases. In DNA, the CDR3 is TGTGCCACCCGGGACGGGGCTCCGAACACTGAAGCTTTCTTT. Its translation is CATRDGAPNTEAFF.